This T cell receptor beta chain was found in a study of blood T cell repertoires in COVID-19. Background on the study: Some COVID-19 samples were acute and others convalescent; all came from the United States, Italy and Spain. PBMCs, B-cell-depleted T cells, or T cells were the source of the cDNA or gDNA that made up the material.

V lost 1 base and J lost 13, with 15 bases in between. The CDR3 has 14 residues. Germline V gene sequence: CDR1 SGHDT, CDR2 YYEEEE. Enrollees, about 18 to 90 years old, lived in approximately 25 US areas. Cohorts were based on clinical histories the participants reported. TCRdb keeps only in-frame clones here, not all; method: immunoSEQ multiplex PCR. The repertoire consists of 400,000 or so clones, with approximately 88% occurring once and the leading ten covering roughly 2%. This clone was counted a single time. The clonotype comes from a woman in her forties with acute COVID-19. The chain joins TRBV5-6 to TRBJ1-6; D is uncertain. Sequencing was done on a sample of PBMCs or T cells enriched from blood (not recorded which). The CDR3 DNA sequence: TGTGCCAGCAGCTTGACGGCCGCCGAGGCGCCCCTCCACTTT. It is translated as CASSLTAAEAPLHF.